This is a list of T cell receptor beta chains from one sample in a study of blood T cell repertoires in COVID-19. Repertoires were generated with immunoSEQ multiplex PCR, while TCRdb's copy carries only in-frame clones and drops some. The data contain just over 75,000 clones, roughly 87% of them singletons. Sequencing was carried out using peripheral blood. Receptors were obtained from an elderly woman with active or convalescent COVID-19. Each CDR3 is given with its conserved first and last residue. A D gene is named only where the DNA matches it firmly. Size is stated for part of the rows, as once, few or many counts, or as a class when the clone is expanded.

clone size: NA; J gene: TRBJ2-5; D gene: TRBD2; V gene: TRBV2; CDR3 protein: CASILASGQETQYF; CDR3 DNA: TGTGCCAGCATCTTGGCTAGCGGCCAAGAGACCCAGTACTTC
clone size: NA; J gene: TRBJ2-3; D gene: NA; V gene: TRBV9; CDR3 protein: CASSVAYGGDGTDTQYF; CDR3 DNA: TGTGCCAGCAGCGTAGCTTACGGCGGGGACGGCACAGATACGCAGTATTTT
clone size: once; J gene: TRBJ2-2; D gene: NA; V gene: TRBV5-6; CDR3 protein: CASSVGSTGELFF; CDR3 DNA: TGTGCCAGCAGCGTGGGTTCAACCGGGGAGCTGTTTTTT
clone size: NA; J gene: TRBJ2-5; D gene: TRBD2; V gene: TRBV6-6; CDR3 protein: CASMTSGSTETQYF; CDR3 DNA: TGTGCCAGCATGACTAGCGGGAGTACAGAGACCCAGTACTTC
clone size: NA; J gene: TRBJ1-1; D gene: NA; V gene: TRBV5-1; CDR3 protein: CASSLTVNTEAFF; CDR3 DNA: TGCGCCAGCAGCTTGACAGTAAACACTGAAGCTTTCTTT
clone size: NA; J gene: TRBJ1-4; D gene: NA; V gene: TRBV18; CDR3 protein: CASSPRGGEKLFF; CDR3 DNA: TGTGCCAGCTCACCACGGGGAGGGGAAAAACTGTTTTTT
clone size: NA; J gene: TRBJ2-1; D gene: NA; V gene: TRBV19; CDR3 protein: CASTYRLRQDAMQEQFF; CDR3 DNA: TGTGCCAGTACCTATCGGTTGAGACAGGATGCTATGCAGGAGCAGTTCTTC
clone size: NA; J gene: TRBJ2-5; D gene: NA; V gene: TRBV20-1; CDR3 protein: CSAVQGETQYF; CDR3 DNA: TGCAGTGCTGTCCAGGGGGAGACCCAGTACTTC
clone size: NA; J gene: TRBJ1-1; D gene: NA; V gene: TRBV11-2; CDR3 protein: CASSLDWGHNTEAFF; CDR3 DNA: TGTGCCAGCAGCTTAGATTGGGGACACAACACTGAAGCTTTCTTT
clone size: few; J gene: TRBJ2-1; D gene: TRBD2; V gene: TRBV10-3; CDR3 protein: CAISETTSLNEQFF; CDR3 DNA: TGTGCCATCAGTGAGACGACTAGCCTCAATGAGCAGTTCTTC
clone size: NA; J gene: TRBJ2-7; D gene: TRBD1; V gene: TRBV27; CDR3 protein: CASSLATGLYEQYF; CDR3 DNA: TGTGCCAGCAGTTTGGCGACAGGGCTCTACGAGCAGTACTTC
clone size: NA; J gene: TRBJ2-7; D gene: TRBD2; V gene: TRBV14; CDR3 protein: CASSLAGPYEQYF; CDR3 DNA: TGTGCCAGCAGCCTAGCGGGGCCCTACGAGCAGTACTTC
clone size: NA; J gene: TRBJ2-7; D gene: NA; V gene: TRBV18; CDR3 protein: CASSPPHRVQYEQYF; CDR3 DNA: TGTGCCAGCTCACCACCCCACAGGGTTCAATACGAGCAGTACTTC
clone size: NA; J gene: TRBJ1-3; D gene: TRBD1; V gene: TRBV5-4; CDR3 protein: CASSSRDRGGPSGNTIYF; CDR3 DNA: TGTGCCAGCAGCTCGAGAGACAGGGGTGGGCCCTCTGGAAACACCATATATTTT
clone size: NA; J gene: TRBJ2-2; D gene: TRBD2; V gene: TRBV18; CDR3 protein: CASSPPGRAYTGELFF; CDR3 DNA: TGTGCCAGCTCACCACCCGGGAGGGCGTACACCGGGGAGCTGTTTTTT
clone size: NA; J gene: TRBJ2-1; D gene: TRBD1; V gene: TRBV3-1/TRBV3-2; CDR3 protein: CASSRDRGRVNEQFF; CDR3 DNA: TGTGCCAGCAGCCGGGACAGGGGACGGGTCAATGAGCAGTTCTTC
clone size: NA; J gene: TRBJ2-1; D gene: TRBD2; V gene: TRBV19; CDR3 protein: CASSIRGLAGGSSYNEQFF; CDR3 DNA: TGTGCCAGTAGTATACGGGGTCTAGCGGGAGGAAGCTCCTACAATGAGCAGTTCTTC
clone size: once; J gene: TRBJ1-2; D gene: NA; V gene: TRBV30; CDR3 protein: CAWSPPGNYGYTF; CDR3 DNA: TGTGCCTGGAGTCCTCCAGGAAACTATGGCTACACCTTC
clone size: NA; J gene: TRBJ1-5; D gene: NA; V gene: TRBV9; CDR3 protein: CASSEGGAQSPQHF; CDR3 DNA: TGTGCCAGCAGCGAGGGAGGGGCGCAGTCTCCCCAGCATTTT
clone size: NA; J gene: TRBJ1-3; D gene: NA; V gene: TRBV18; CDR3 protein: CASLQVSGNTIYF; CDR3 DNA: TGTGCCAGCTTACAGGTCTCTGGAAACACCATATATTTT
clone size: NA; J gene: TRBJ2-5; D gene: NA; V gene: TRBV7-2; CDR3 protein: CASRETGEETQYF; CDR3 DNA: TGTGCCAGCAGGGAGACTGGAGAAGAGACCCAGTACTTC
clone size: NA; J gene: TRBJ2-2; D gene: TRBD2; V gene: TRBV3-1/TRBV3-2; CDR3 protein: CASRQSGGSSGELFF; CDR3 DNA: TGTGCCAGCAGGCAATCGGGGGGGTCTTCCGGGGAGCTGTTTTTT
clone size: NA; J gene: TRBJ2-7; D gene: NA; V gene: TRBV6-6; CDR3 protein: CASTRLGSYEQYF; CDR3 DNA: TGTGCCAGTACGAGGTTGGGCTCCTACGAGCAGTACTTC
clone size: NA; J gene: TRBJ2-4; D gene: NA; V gene: TRBV21-1; CDR3 protein: CASSGSPRGGPRNIQYF; CDR3 DNA: TGTGCCAGCAGCGGAAGCCCTCGGGGGGGGCCCCGAAACATTCAGTACTTC
clone size: NA; J gene: TRBJ1-5; D gene: NA; V gene: TRBV6-6; CDR3 protein: CASSSTARGGNQPQHF; CDR3 DNA: TGTGCCAGCAGTTCCACTGCGCGGGGGGGCAATCAGCCCCAGCATTTT
clone size: NA; J gene: TRBJ1-2; D gene: TRBD1; V gene: TRBV6-2/TRBV6-3; CDR3 protein: CASSYGGQRLDYGYTF; CDR3 DNA: TGTGCCAGCAGTTACGGGGGACAGCGCCTCGACTATGGCTACACCTTC
clone size: NA; J gene: TRBJ2-5; D gene: NA; V gene: TRBV5-4; CDR3 protein: CASSADRFRQETQYF; CDR3 DNA: TGTGCCAGCAGCGCGGACAGATTTAGGCAAGAGACCCAGTACTTC
clone size: NA; J gene: TRBJ1-3; D gene: NA; V gene: TRBV28; CDR3 protein: CASLQSGKRNTIYF; CDR3 DNA: TGTGCCAGCCTCCAATCAGGGAAACGGAACACCATATATTTT
clone size: NA; J gene: TRBJ2-5; D gene: NA; V gene: TRBV18; CDR3 protein: CASSPLQISTGGLETQYF; CDR3 DNA: TGTGCCAGCTCACCCCTACAGATCTCGACAGGAGGTCTCGAGACCCAGTACTTC
clone size: NA; J gene: TRBJ1-6; D gene: NA; V gene: TRBV18; CDR3 protein: CASSPLPGAYNSPLHF; CDR3 DNA: TGTGCCAGCTCACCACTTCCAGGCGCCTATAATTCACCCCTCCACTTT
clone size: NA; J gene: TRBJ2-5; D gene: TRBD2; V gene: TRBV27; CDR3 protein: CASSLGPPMGGQETQYF; CDR3 DNA: TGTGCCAGCAGTTTAGGCCCCCCGATGGGAGGGCAAGAGACCCAGTACTTC
clone size: NA; J gene: TRBJ1-6; D gene: NA; V gene: TRBV30; CDR3 protein: CAWSMQGNSPLHF; CDR3 DNA: TGTGCCTGGAGTATGCAGGGAAATTCACCCCTCCACTTT
clone size: NA; J gene: TRBJ1-5; D gene: NA; V gene: TRBV2; CDR3 protein: CASSSQGLRDQPQHF; CDR3 DNA: TGTGCCAGCAGTTCTCAGGGTCTCAGGGATCAGCCCCAGCATTTT
clone size: NA; J gene: TRBJ1-3; D gene: NA; V gene: TRBV30; CDR3 protein: CAWRFRGLGGNTIYF; CDR3 DNA: TGTGCCTGGCGGTTCAGAGGGCTCGGTGGAAACACCATATATTTT
clone size: NA; J gene: TRBJ1-4; D gene: NA; V gene: TRBV12-3/TRBV12-4; CDR3 protein: CASSGQINEKLFF; CDR3 DNA: TGTGCCAGCAGCGGACAGATTAATGAAAAACTGTTTTTT
clone size: NA; J gene: TRBJ2-1; D gene: TRBD2; V gene: TRBV11-3; CDR3 protein: CASSLGTSGRWNEQFF; CDR3 DNA: TGTGCCAGCAGCCTAGGGACTAGCGGGAGGTGGAATGAGCAGTTCTTC
clone size: NA; J gene: TRBJ1-1; D gene: NA; V gene: TRBV5-4; CDR3 protein: CASSRASVNTEAFF; CDR3 DNA: TGTGCCAGTAGCCGTGCCTCAGTGAACACTGAAGCTTTCTTT
clone size: once; J gene: TRBJ2-5; D gene: TRBD2; V gene: TRBV5-1; CDR3 protein: CASSPLGEGLEYF; CDR3 DNA: TGCGCCAGCAGCCCCCTAGGGGAGGGCCTCGAGTACTTC
clone size: NA; J gene: TRBJ2-1; D gene: TRBD2; V gene: TRBV18; CDR3 protein: CASSPLGSGDGYNEQFF; CDR3 DNA: TGTGCCAGCTCACCGCTAGGGAGCGGGGACGGATACAATGAGCAGTTCTTC
clone size: once; J gene: TRBJ1-1; D gene: NA; V gene: TRBV30; CDR3 protein: CAWIFSEAFF; CDR3 DNA: TGTGCCTGGATTTTCAGTGAAGCTTTCTTT